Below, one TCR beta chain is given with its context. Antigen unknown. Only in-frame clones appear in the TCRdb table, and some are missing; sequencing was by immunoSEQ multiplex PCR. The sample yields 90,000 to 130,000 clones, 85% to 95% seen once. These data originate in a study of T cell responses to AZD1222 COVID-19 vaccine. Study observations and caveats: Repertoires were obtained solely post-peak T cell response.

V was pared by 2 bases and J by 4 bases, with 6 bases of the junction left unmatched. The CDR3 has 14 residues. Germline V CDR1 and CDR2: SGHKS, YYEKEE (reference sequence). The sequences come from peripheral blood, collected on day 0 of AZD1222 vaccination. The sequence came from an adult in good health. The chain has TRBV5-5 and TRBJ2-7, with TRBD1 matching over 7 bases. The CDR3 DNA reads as TGTGCCAGCAGCTTTCCCGGGACAGCTTACGAGCAGTACTTC. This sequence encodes CASSFPGTAYEQYF.